A selection of T cell receptor beta chains follows, all from one sample in a study of shared clonotypes between healthy human individuals. Some clones are missing from TCRdb's copy, which holds only in-frame ones; the method was immunoSEQ multiplex PCR. The data hold over 2 million clones, with less than 95% observed a single time. Sequences were obtained from naive CD8+ T cells sorted from blood. Source of these receptors: a man younger than 30 in good health. Both conserved end residues are part of each CDR3. D genes are given only for firm matches. Not every row has a clone size; where given, it reads once, few, many or a size class.

j_gene	v_gene	d_gene	abundance	CDR3aa	CDR3nt
TRBJ1-2	TRBV7-8	.	.	CASSLAPGDGYTF	TGTGCCAGCAGCTTAGCTCCCGGGGACGGCTACACCTTC
TRBJ2-2	TRBV27	TRBD1	.	CASSSGTGFYTGELFF	TGTGCCAGCAGTTCCGGGACAGGGTTTTACACCGGGGAGCTGTTTTTT
TRBJ2-5	TRBV7-8	TRBD2	.	CASSLAGRGAAETQYF	TGTGCCAGCAGCTTAGCCGGGAGGGGGGCGGCTGAGACCCAGTACTTC
TRBJ1-1	TRBV7-9	.	.	CASAGTTNTEAFF	TGTGCCAGCGCCGGGACAACGAACACTGAAGCTTTCTTT
TRBJ1-6	TRBV6-6	.	.	CASSYTGPPLHF	TGTGCCAGCAGTTATACAGGGCCACCCCTCCACTTT
TRBJ2-3	TRBV28	.	.	CASSLSLTSTDTQYF	TGTGCCAGCAGTTTATCCCTGACTAGCACAGATACGCAGTATTTT
TRBJ2-5	TRBV5-6	.	.	CASSPPWGGSETQYF	TGTGCCAGCAGCCCACCATGGGGGGGCTCGGAGACCCAGTACTTC
TRBJ2-7	TRBV28	.	once	CASTSTAVEQYF	TGTGCCAGCACCTCAACGGCAGTCGAGCAGTACTTC
TRBJ2-1	TRBV4-1	.	.	CASSQPTSNEQFF	TGCGCCAGCAGCCAACCGACTAGCAATGAGCAGTTCTTC
TRBJ1-2	TRBV5-3	TRBD1	once	CASSQTGANYGYTF	TGTGCCAGCAGCCAGACAGGGGCTAACTATGGCTACACCTTC
TRBJ2-1	TRBV6-6	.	.	CASRTFEYNEQFF	TGTGCCAGCAGAACTTTCGAGTACAATGAGCAGTTCTTC
TRBJ2-1	TRBV7-2	.	.	CASSLDGTYNEQFF	TGTGCCAGCAGTTTGGACGGAACCTACAATGAGCAGTTCTTC
TRBJ1-2	TRBV2	.	.	CASSPPEGWGYTF	TGTGCCAGCAGTCCCCCGGAGGGGTGGGGCTACACCTTC
TRBJ1-3	TRBV11-2	.	.	CASRPTWENTIYF	TGTGCCAGCAGACCTACTTGGGAAAACACCATATATTTT
TRBJ2-6	TRBV27	.	.	CASSFTGANVLTF	TGTGCCAGCAGTTTTACTGGGGCCAACGTCCTGACTTTC
TRBJ2-4	TRBV11-2	.	.	CASRQGLQNIQYF	TGTGCCAGCAGGCAGGGTCTCCAAAACATTCAGTACTTC
TRBJ2-1	TRBV6-5	TRBD1	.	CASSQGQGAFNEQFF	TGTGCCAGCAGTCAAGGACAGGGGGCTTTCAATGAGCAGTTCTTC
TRBJ2-7	TRBV6-1	.	once	CASSSSSSYEQYF	TGTGCCAGCAGTTCGAGTTCCTCCTACGAGCAGTACTTC
TRBJ2-1	TRBV9	.	.	CASSGGGSSYNEQFF	TGTGCCAGCAGCGGCGGGGGCAGCTCCTACAATGAGCAGTTCTTC
TRBJ1-1	TRBV11-2	.	few	CASSLYGTEAFF	TGTGCCAGCAGCCTGTACGGCACTGAAGCTTTCTTT
TRBJ2-5	TRBV5-1	TRBD1	.	CASSLGTAVQETQYF	TGCGCCAGCAGCTTAGGGACAGCGGTCCAAGAGACCCAGTACTTC